One and the same sample provided the 32 T cell receptor beta chains below, sequenced in a study of control samples from healthy donors and cancer patients. Clones were read by immunoSEQ multiplex PCR, and TCRdb kept only the in-frame ones, dropping some. This repertoire shows over 50,000 clones, approximately 95% found once; its top ten account for 0.9% to 1.2%. The sample comprised blood. Receptors were obtained from a woman between 18 and 29 years old in good health.

The CDR3 loop is CASSIGTGTSYEQYF. DNA of the CDR3: TGCGCCAGCAGCATCGGGACAGGCACGTCCTACGAGCAGTACTTC. This sequence joins TRBV4-3 and TRBJ2-7; 8 positions agree with TRBD1. V lost 5 bases and J lost 1; bases outside the gene matches: 7. This CDR3 is built from 15 residues. The V gene's germline CDR1 is LGHNA and CDR2 YSLEER.

The chain employs TRBV5-1 and TRBJ1-1; D is perhaps TRBD1 (6 bases). Deletions cut 4 bases from V and 0 bases from J, with 13 bases between. CDR3 length: 15 amino acids. Germline V lookup: CDR1 SGHRS, CDR2 YFSETQ. CDR3 DNA: TGCGCCAGCAGCGCGGCGGGACACATGAACACTGAAGCTTTCTTT. This encodes CASSAAGHMNTEAFF.

The J gene is TRBJ2-7, the V gene TRBV11-2; 8 bases match TRBD1. The CDR3 loop spans 15 amino acids. Germline trimming cut 5 bases from V and 4 bases from J; bases unmatched to any gene: 10. Germline V lookup: CDR1 SGHAT, CDR2 FQNNGV. The CDR3, as DNA: TGTGCCAGCAGCCTCGATTACAGGGGGAAATACGAGCAGTACTTC. Translation gives CASSLDYRGKYEQYF. The full variable domain, rest sourced from reference TRBV11-2 and TRBJ2-7, is EAGVAQSPRYKIIEKRQSVAFWCNPISGHATLYWYQQILGQGPKLLIQFQNNGVVDDSQLPKDRFSAERLKGVDSTLKIQPAKLEDSAVYLCASSLDYRGKYEQYFGPGTRLTVT.

CDR3 in amino acids: CASSERQGRKFF. The CDR3 DNA sequence: TGTGCCAGCAGTGAGCGGCAGGGGAGGAAGTTCTTC. J is TRBJ2-1 and V is TRBV6-1; either TRBD1 or TRBD2 may supply D (6 bases each). Trimming stripped 3 bases from V and 14 bases from J, with 14 bases between. Looked up from germline, CDR1 is MNHNS and CDR2 is SASEGT. CDR3 length: 12 amino acids.

This rearrangement joins TRBV5-1 to TRBJ1-4; 8 nucleotides align to TRBD1. Germline assignment: CDR1 SGHRS and CDR2 YFSETQ. The CDR3 length is 15 residues. J lost 7 bases, V lost 4 bases, and 9 bases had no gene match. The CDR3 reads CASSHTGTGGEKLFF. The CDR3, as DNA: TGCGCCAGCAGCCACACCGGGACAGGCGGTGAAAAACTGTTTTTT.

The rearrangement uses TRBV9 and TRBJ1-2; D remains ambiguous. Germline lookup yields CDR1 SGDLS and CDR2 YYNGEE. V was pared by 0 bases and J by 4 bases, with 10 bases between. This CDR3 comprises 14 residues. The CDR3 loop reads CASSVAGGGYGYTF. CDR3 bases: TGTGCCAGCAGCGTAGCTGGAGGTGGCTATGGCTACACCTTC.

The chain links TRBV5-6 to TRBJ2-7; TRBD2 aligns across 7 bases. J was trimmed by 1 base and V by 6 bases; bases with no gene match: 7. The CDR3 sequence is 14 residues long. The V gene's germline CDR1 is SGHDT and CDR2 YYEEEE. CDR3 sequence (DNA): TGTGCCAGCAAGCCCCGGCGGGGGTCCTACGAGCAGTACTTC. It yields the protein CASKPRRGSYEQYF.

Details on this clone: The junction shows a germline mismatch at one end, possibly a read error. The chain is built from TRBV28 and TRBJ1-1, with D possibly being TRBD1 (6 bases). Per germline, CDR1 MDHEN and CDR2 SYDVKM. The CDR3 is 18 residues long. Here the CDR3 reads CASSLEAVRDRLNTEASF. The CDR3 bases are TGTGCCAGCAGTTTGGAGGCGGTGAGAGACAGGTTGAACACTGAAGCTTCCTTT. Full variable domain (missing parts from reference TRBV28 and TRBJ1-1): DVKVTQSSRYLVKRTGEKVFLECVQDMDHENMFWYRQDPGLGLRLIYFSYDVKMKEKGDIPEGYSVSREKKERFSLILESASTNQTSMYLCASSLEAVRDRLNTEASFGQGTRLTVV.

This clone has more than one count but fewer than ten. J is TRBJ2-7 and V is TRBV27; D tentatively fits TRBD1 or TRBD2 (6 bases each). Germline-derived CDR1 and CDR2 are MNHEY and SMNVEV (reference sequence). The V gene lost 6 bases and the J gene lost 2 bases, with 17 bases spanning the gap. This CDR3 spans 15 amino acids. CDR3 region: CASSPGATAAYEQYF. The DNA of the CDR3 is TGTGCCAGCAGCCCGGGGGCGACGGCGGCCTACGAGCAGTACTTC.

This rearrangement joins TRBV5-1 to TRBJ2-5; the D gene could be TRBD1 or TRBD2 (5 bases each). V lost 3 bases to trimming and J lost 5 bases, with 20 bases between them. CDR1 is SGHRS and CDR2 is YFSETQ in the germline V gene. The CDR3 is 16 residues long. As DNA, the CDR3 is TGCGCCAGCAGCTCATCTGAGGGGTGGGGGACGGAGACCCAGTACTTC. It is translated as CASSSSEGWGTETQYF.

The V and J genes are TRBV28 and TRBJ2-5, with D unclear. This CDR3 is built from 14 residues. Deletions cut 5 bases from V and 1 base from J, with 11 bases between. Germline-derived CDR1 and CDR2 are MDHEN and SYDVKM. CDR3 region: CASSANYLQETQYF. The CDR3, as DNA: TGTGCCAGCAGTGCTAACTACCTCCAAGAGACCCAGTACTTC.

CDR3 bases: TGTGCCATCAGTGATCCGGGACAGGGTTTTTTTGCAACTAATGAAAAACTGTTTTTT. Translated, it gives CAISDPGQGFFATNEKLFF. The V and J genes are TRBV10-3 and TRBJ1-4; TRBD1 aligns across 9 bases. V shed 3 bases, J shed 0 bases, and the junction held 11 bases outside the gene matches. The CDR3 has 19 residues. The germline CDR1 and CDR2 sequences are ENHRY and SYGVKD.

The chain joins TRBV7-2 to TRBJ1-6; possible D gene TRBD1, 6 bases. V lost 5 bases, J lost 7 bases, and 12 bases lay in between. The CDR3 loop spans 14 amino acids. Germline lookup yields CDR1 SGHTA and CDR2 FQGNSA. The CDR3 spells CASSKTGANSPLHF. CDR3 nucleotide sequence: TGTGCCAGCAGCAAGACAGGAGCAAATTCACCCCTCCACTTT.

The rearrangement links TRBV19 to TRBJ1-2, with D unclear. Trimming took 3 bases from V and 9 from J, leaving 8 bases between them. The germline gives CDR1 LNHDA, CDR2 SQIVND (reference sequence). The CDR3 runs to 11 residues. CDR3 sequence reads: CASSMRSSYTF. The CDR3, as DNA: TGTGCCAGTAGTATGCGGAGTAGCTACACCTTC.

The chain has TRBV6-5 and TRBJ2-1; 8 nucleotides agree with TRBD2. Per the germline V gene, CDR1 is MNHEY and CDR2 is SVGAGI. The CDR3 is made up of 15 amino acids. V was pared by 1 base and J by 6 bases, with 5 bases of the junction left unmatched. CDR3 region: CASSYFRGGSNEQFF. The CDR3 bases are TGTGCCAGCAGTTACTTCCGGGGGGGCTCCAATGAGCAGTTCTTC.

The CDR3 sequence is CASSSTSGGETQYF. CDR3 coding DNA: TGCGCCAGCAGCTCGACTAGCGGGGGGGAGACCCAGTACTTC. The chain has TRBV5-1 and TRBJ2-5, with TRBD2 matching over 13 bases. The V gene's germline CDR1 is SGHRS and CDR2 YFSETQ. V lost 3 bases to trimming and J lost 5 bases; unmatched junction nucleotides: 1. The CDR3 is 14 residues long.

The chain couples TRBV24-1 to TRBJ1-1, with a possible D match to TRBD1 (6 bases). V was shortened by 5 bases and J by 10 bases, with 13 bases between the two germline ends. The germline CDR1 and CDR2 sequences are KGHDR and SFDVKD. The CDR3 consists of 12 residues. The CDR3 region is CATSATGGAAFF. Written as DNA, the CDR3 is TGTGCCACCAGTGCTACGGGGGGGGCAGCTTTCTTT.

The chain joins TRBV7-9 to TRBJ1-1, with no clear D. Germline CDR1 SEHNR, CDR2 FQNEAQ (reference sequence). The CDR3 is made up of 15 amino acids. V dropped 5 bases and J dropped 0 bases, with 13 bases sitting between them. The CDR3 nucleotides are TGTGCCAGCAGCCCCAGAAGTGCCATGAACACTGAAGCTTTCTTT. Protein product: CASSPRSAMNTEAFF.

This clone occurred once. V usage is TRBV4-3 and J usage is TRBJ2-1; D remains unclear. V was clipped by 0 bases and J by 4 bases, with 10 bases between them. The CDR3 spans 15 residues. In germline, CDR1 is LGHNA, CDR2 YSLEER. The CDR3 here is CASSQDSGNYNEQFF. CDR3 nucleotides: TGCGCCAGCAGCCAAGATTCGGGCAATTACAATGAGCAGTTCTTC.

The genes are TRBV6-1 and TRBJ1-4; D remains unclear. This CDR3 comprises 15 residues. Germline CDR1 reads MNHNS; CDR2 reads SASEGT. Trimming pared 2 bases from V and 2 bases from J, leaving 9 bases between. This CDR3 is CASSESGGTNEKLFF. CDR3 sequence (DNA): TGTGCCAGCAGTGAAAGTGGAGGGACTAATGAAAAACTGTTTTTT.

The gene calls are TRBV5-1 and TRBJ1-2; 8 bases match TRBD1. The CDR3 totals 13 residues. Germline V gene sequence: CDR1 SGHRS, CDR2 YFSETQ. The V gene end was trimmed by 4 bases and the J gene end by 8 bases; junction bases not matched to a gene: 7. CDR3 nucleotide sequence: TGCGCCAGCAGCCCGCAGGGGGCAGGAGGCTACACCTTC. This sequence encodes CASSPQGAGGYTF. The complete variable domain, with remaining parts taken from reference TRBV5-1 and TRBJ1-2, reads KAGVTQTPRYLIKTRGQQVTLSCSPISGHRSVSWYQQTPGQGLQFLFEYFSETQRNKGNFPGRFSGRQFSNSRSEMNVSTLELGDSALYLCASSPQGAGGYTFGSGTRLTVV.

The chain joins TRBV25-1 to TRBJ1-4; unclear D gene. The CDR3 spans 13 residues. Germline V gene sequence: CDR1 MGHDK, CDR2 SYGVNS. V was trimmed by 0 bases and J by 7 bases, leaving 6 bases between them. The CDR3 here is CASSEYHTEKLFF. DNA of the CDR3: TGTGCCAGCAGTGAATATCACACTGAAAAACTGTTTTTT.

The chain links TRBV28 to TRBJ1-1; a weak D match, TRBD1 (6 bases). Germline CDR1 and CDR2: MDHEN and SYDVKM. V gave up 6 bases and J gave up 8 bases, with 16 bases separating them. CDR3 size: 13 residues. CDR3 coding DNA: TGTGCCAGCAGCATTACAGGGACGTCCGAAGCTTTCTTT. Its protein is CASSITGTSEAFF.

The chain employs TRBV4-2 and TRBJ1-1; D is unresolved. The CDR3 covers 16 residues. Trimming took 0 bases from V and 7 from J, leaving 18 bases between them. CDR1 is LGHNA, CDR2 YNFKEQ, per germline. The CDR3 nucleotides are TGTGCCAGCAGCCAAGATCCGGCGGCAGGAAGAGATGAAGCTTTCTTT. The encoded protein is CASSQDPAAGRDEAFF.

The genes are TRBV6-2 or TRBV6-3 and TRBJ1-2; tentatively, D is TRBD1 (6 bases). CDR1 MNHEY and CDR2 SVGEGT come from the germline V gene. V lost 5 bases and J 4 bases, leaving 14 bases between the germline ends. CDR3 length equals 14 residues. CDR3 amino acids: CASSPYRVSYGYTF. In DNA, the CDR3 is TGTGCCAGCAGTCCGTACAGGGTTAGCTATGGCTACACCTTC.

The rearrangement links TRBV24-1 to TRBJ2-6; TRBD1 agrees at 8 bases. CDR3 size: 20 residues. V lost 4 bases and J lost 0; bases outside the gene matches: 13. Germline CDR1 and CDR2: KGHDR and SFDVKD. CDR3 nucleotides: TGTGCCACCAGTGACGCCCCGGACGGGACAGGAATCTCTGGGGCCAACGTCCTGACTTTC. Residues: CATSDAPDGTGISGANVLTF.

This chain connects TRBV9 to TRBJ1-3, with unresolved D. The ends were cut back, 2 bases at V and 3 bases at J, with 6 bases in the middle. Germline V gene sequence: CDR1 SGDLS, CDR2 YYNGEE. The CDR3 spans 13 residues. As DNA, the CDR3 is TGTGCCAGCAGCGTCTCCAATGGAAACACCATATATTTT. This translates into CASSVSNGNTIYF.

The chain is built from TRBV6-5 and TRBJ1-3; D is perhaps TRBD1 (5 bases). The CDR3 contains 14 residues. V was cut by 7 bases and J by 2 bases, with 12 bases left in between. Germline V gene data show CDR1 as MNHEY and CDR2 as SVGAGI. CDR3 in DNA: TGTGCCAGCATTCGTGAAGGGGCTGGAAACACCATATATTTT. Its protein product is CASIREGAGNTIYF.

This chain uses TRBV6-1 with TRBJ1-2, with D maybe TRBD1 (5 bases). CDR3 length equals 14 residues. V was pared by 10 bases and J by 4 bases, with 19 bases between. CDR1 and CDR2 (germline): MNHNS, SASEGT. This chain's CDR3 is CANSEGDGGYGYTF. CDR3 nucleotide sequence: TGTGCCAACAGCGAAGGGGATGGCGGCTATGGCTACACCTTC.

The V and J genes are TRBV7-8 and TRBJ2-3; D is possibly TRBD2 (7 bases). V lost 3 bases and J 4 bases, leaving 17 bases between the germline ends. This CDR3 spans 16 amino acids. Germline V gene sequence: CDR1 SGHVS, CDR2 FQNEAQ. CDR3 DNA sequence: TGTGCCAGCAGCTTCAGGCCGGCGGGGGCCGCAGATACGCAGTATTTT. As protein: CASSFRPAGAADTQYF.

The V gene is TRBV30, the J gene TRBJ1-4; D not certain. CDR3 length: 12 residues. Trimming pared 2 bases from V and 6 bases from J, leaving 7 bases between. CDR1 is GTSNPN and CDR2 is SVGIG in the germline V gene (reference sequence). The CDR3 sequence is CAWSPRYEKLFF. In DNA, the CDR3 is TGTGCCTGGAGTCCCCGATATGAAAAACTGTTTTTT.

The chain joins TRBV4-3 to TRBJ2-2; a weak D match, TRBD2 (6 bases). This CDR3 has 15 amino acids. Per the germline V gene, CDR1 is LGHNA and CDR2 is YSLEER. Trimming took off 0 bases at V and 3 bases at J, with 8 bases between the two ends. CDR3 residues: CASSQDTGDTGELFF. The CDR3 DNA reads TGCGCCAGCAGCCAAGATACGGGGGACACCGGGGAGCTGTTTTTT.